This T cell receptor beta chain was sequenced for a study of blood T cell repertoires in COVID-19. On the study more broadly: Some COVID-19 samples were acute and others convalescent; all came from the United States, Italy and Spain. Sources were T cells, B-cell-depleted T cells, or PBMCs; the material itself was cDNA or gDNA.

Per the original methods: Reference gene primer amplification in the assay estimated nucleated cell counts. Measured with immunoSEQ multiplex PCR; TCRdb has only the in-frame clones, and not every one. The D gene and trimming were derived from the DNA, and the V and J assignments and clone size from that table. Among 70,000 or so clones listed, around 75% were seen once. Trimming pared 4 bases from V and 3 bases from J, leaving 16 bases between. The CDR3 extends over 15 amino acids. From germline, CDR1 is SGHTA and CDR2 FQGNSA. The chain couples TRBV7-2 to TRBJ2-7; D gene ambiguous. The sequencing input was peripheral blood. The sequence came from a man in his 70s with acute or convalescent COVID-19. In nucleotides, the CDR3 is TGTGCCAGCAGCTACACCACCCACGTGGTCTACGAGCAGTACTTC. Translated: CASSYTTHVVYEQYF.